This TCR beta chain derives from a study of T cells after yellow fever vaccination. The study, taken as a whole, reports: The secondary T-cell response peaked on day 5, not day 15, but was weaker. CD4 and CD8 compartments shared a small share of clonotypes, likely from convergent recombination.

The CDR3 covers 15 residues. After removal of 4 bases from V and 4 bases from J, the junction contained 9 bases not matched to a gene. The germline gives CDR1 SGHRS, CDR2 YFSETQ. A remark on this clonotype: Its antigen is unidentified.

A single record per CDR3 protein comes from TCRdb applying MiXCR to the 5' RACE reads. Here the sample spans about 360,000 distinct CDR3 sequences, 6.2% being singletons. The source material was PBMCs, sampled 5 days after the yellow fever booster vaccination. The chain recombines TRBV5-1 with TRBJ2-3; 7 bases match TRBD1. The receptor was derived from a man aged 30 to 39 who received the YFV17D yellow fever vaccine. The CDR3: CASSGGQGVADTQYF. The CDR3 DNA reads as TGCGCCAGCAGCGGCGGGCAGGGGGTAGCAGATACGCAGTATTTT.